The TCR beta chain described here comes from a study of T cell responses to AZD1222 COVID-19 vaccine. Notes on this clone: The antigen is not known.

Produced via immunoSEQ multiplex PCR; TCRdb's table is partial and in-frame only. Among 150,000 or so clones listed, around nine tenths were seen once. Points from the study as a whole: Vaccine-associated CD4 TCRs ranged over spike, dominating at 160-218 and 743-854. Repertoire samples came only from after the peak T cell response.

The CDR3 is 14 amino acids. V was pared by 1 base and J by 4 bases, with 9 bases between. Germline lookup yields CDR1 SGHTA and CDR2 FQGTGA. The chain joins TRBV7-3 to TRBJ2-3; D is possibly TRBD1 (5 bases). The TCR originated in an adult in good health. This sample comprised peripheral blood, obtained on day 0 of AZD1222 vaccination. CDR3 loop: CASSLRQTPDTQYF. The CDR3 nucleotides read TGTGCCAGCAGCTTAAGACAGACCCCAGATACGCAGTATTTT. Full variable domain (outside the CDR3, taken from reference TRBV7-3 and TRBJ2-3): GAGVSQTPSNKVTEKGKYVELRCDPISGHTALYWYRQSLGQGPEFLIYFQGTGAADDSGLPNDRFFAVRPEGSVSTLKIQRTERGDSAVYLCASSLRQTPDTQYFGPGTRLTVL.